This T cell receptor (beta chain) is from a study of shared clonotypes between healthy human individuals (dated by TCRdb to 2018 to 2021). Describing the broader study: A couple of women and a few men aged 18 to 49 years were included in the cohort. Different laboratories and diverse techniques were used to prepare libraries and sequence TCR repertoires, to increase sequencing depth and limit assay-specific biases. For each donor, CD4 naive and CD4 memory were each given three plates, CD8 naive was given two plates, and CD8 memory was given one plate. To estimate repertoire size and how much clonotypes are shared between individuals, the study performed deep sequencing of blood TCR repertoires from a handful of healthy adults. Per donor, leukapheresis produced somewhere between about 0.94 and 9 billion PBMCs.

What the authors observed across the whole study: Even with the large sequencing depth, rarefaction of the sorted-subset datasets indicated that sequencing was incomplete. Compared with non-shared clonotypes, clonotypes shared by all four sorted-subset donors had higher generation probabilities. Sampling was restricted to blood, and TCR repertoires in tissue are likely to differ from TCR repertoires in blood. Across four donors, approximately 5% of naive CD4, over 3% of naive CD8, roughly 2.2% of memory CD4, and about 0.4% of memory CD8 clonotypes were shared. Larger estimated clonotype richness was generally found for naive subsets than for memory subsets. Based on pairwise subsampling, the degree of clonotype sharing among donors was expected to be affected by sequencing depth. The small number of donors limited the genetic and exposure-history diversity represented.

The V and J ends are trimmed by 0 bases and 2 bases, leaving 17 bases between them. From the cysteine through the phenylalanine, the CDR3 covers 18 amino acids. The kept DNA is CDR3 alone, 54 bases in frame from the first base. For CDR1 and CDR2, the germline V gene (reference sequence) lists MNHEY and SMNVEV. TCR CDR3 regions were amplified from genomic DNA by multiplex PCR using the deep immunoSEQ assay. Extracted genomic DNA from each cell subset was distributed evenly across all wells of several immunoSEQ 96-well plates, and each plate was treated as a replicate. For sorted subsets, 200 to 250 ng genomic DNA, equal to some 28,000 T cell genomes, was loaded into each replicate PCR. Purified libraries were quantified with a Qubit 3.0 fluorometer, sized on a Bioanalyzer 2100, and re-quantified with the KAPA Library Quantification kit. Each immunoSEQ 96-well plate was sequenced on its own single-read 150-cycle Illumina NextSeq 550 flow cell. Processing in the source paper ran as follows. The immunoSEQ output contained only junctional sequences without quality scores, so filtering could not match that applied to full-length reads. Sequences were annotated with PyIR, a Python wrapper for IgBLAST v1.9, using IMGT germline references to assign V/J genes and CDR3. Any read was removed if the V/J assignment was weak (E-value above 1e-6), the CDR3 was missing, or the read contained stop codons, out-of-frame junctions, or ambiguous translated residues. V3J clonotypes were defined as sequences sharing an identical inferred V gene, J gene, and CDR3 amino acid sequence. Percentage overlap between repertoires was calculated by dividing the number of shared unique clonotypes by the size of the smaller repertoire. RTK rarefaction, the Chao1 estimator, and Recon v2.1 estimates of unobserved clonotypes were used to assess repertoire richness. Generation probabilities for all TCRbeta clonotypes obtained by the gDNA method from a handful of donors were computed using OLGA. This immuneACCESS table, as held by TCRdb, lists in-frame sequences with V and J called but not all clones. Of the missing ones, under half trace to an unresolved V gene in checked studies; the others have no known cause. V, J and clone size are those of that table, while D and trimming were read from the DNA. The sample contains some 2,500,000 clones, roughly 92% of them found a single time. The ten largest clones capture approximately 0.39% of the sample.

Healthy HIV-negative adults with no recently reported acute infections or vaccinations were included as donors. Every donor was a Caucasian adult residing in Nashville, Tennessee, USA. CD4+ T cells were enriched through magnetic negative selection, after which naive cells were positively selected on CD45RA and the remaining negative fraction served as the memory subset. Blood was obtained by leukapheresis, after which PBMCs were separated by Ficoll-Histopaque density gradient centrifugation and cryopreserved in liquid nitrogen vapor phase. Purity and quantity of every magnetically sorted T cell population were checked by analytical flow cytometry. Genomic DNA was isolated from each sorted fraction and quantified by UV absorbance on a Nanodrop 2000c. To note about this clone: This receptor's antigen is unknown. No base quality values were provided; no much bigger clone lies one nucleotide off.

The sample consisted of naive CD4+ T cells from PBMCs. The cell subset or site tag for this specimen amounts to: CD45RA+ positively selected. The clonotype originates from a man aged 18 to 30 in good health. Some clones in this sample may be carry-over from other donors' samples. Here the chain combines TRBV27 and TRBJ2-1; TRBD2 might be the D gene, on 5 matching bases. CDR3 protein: CASSLSTASHSTYNEQFF. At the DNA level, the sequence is TGTGCCAGCAGTTTATCGACGGCTAGCCATTCTACCTACAATGAGCAGTTCTTC.